This T cell receptor beta chain was identified during a study of metastatic and nonmetastatic thyroid tumors. Whole-study context: Malignant and benign thyroid patients had repertoires compared in peripheral blood and tumor or nodule tissue. Study results and caveats: Malignant tumors reportedly showed significantly higher TCR beta diversity than benign nodules in both blood and tumor.

There were no patients who had received any treatment before thyroid surgery. This clone was seen ten or more times. Its antigen is not known. Other DNA sequences in this sample translate to the same CDR3. As processed by the authors: For papillary thyroid cancer, a distant-metastasis classifier was constructed from CDR3 differences observed across clinicopathological groups. TCRdb re-analyzed the PCR reads using MiXCR. These V and J calls derive from TCRdb rather than the authors' analysis. Here the sample spans almost 70,000 clones, 14% being singletons. The sequence derives from a male donor with papillary thyroid cancer or a benign thyroid nodule (not recorded which). Some clones in this sample may be carry-over from other donors' samples. The specimen sequenced was blood.

CDR3 amino acids: CASSFGTLNTGELFF. CDR3 in DNA: TGTGCCAGCAGCTTCGGGACACTGAACACCGGGGAGCTGTTTTTT. This chain joins TRBV7-9 and TRBJ2-2, with D possibly matching TRBD1 (6 bases). The CDR3 is 15 amino acids. Germline V gene data show CDR1 as SEHNR and CDR2 as FQNEAQ (reference sequence). V lost 3 bases and J lost 1, with 9 bases in between.